Sequencing of this T cell receptor beta chain was carried out in a study of immune evolution from preneoplasia to lung adenocarcinoma. Study-wide points: Later-stage lesions appeared to have more T cells, more diversity, less clonality. Normal lung had the highest top T cell clone frequencies.

Worth noting for this clone: Antigen: not known.

Between about 2013 and 2018, patients underwent resection in Japan or China. Histologic diagnosis was independently verified by two lung pathologists. The V and J ends lost 8 bases and 5 bases, in that order; junction bases with no gene match: 6. Germline V gene data show CDR1 as MRHNA and CDR2 as SNTAGT. This CDR3 has 14 amino acids. Clones were sequenced by immunoSEQ multiplex PCR, and TCRdb holds only the in-frame ones, with some missing. The sample carries 3,500 to 4,000 clones, roughly four fifths recorded once. Sequencing was done on a sample of FFPE minimally invasive lung adenocarcinoma tissue. This chain connects TRBV6-4 to TRBJ2-1, with 10 bases fitting TRBD1. The clonotype was recovered from a person aged 55-80 years with lung adenocarcinoma. The CDR3 nucleotides are TGTGCCAGCGCCTCGGGACAGGGGCACAATGAGCAGTTCTTC. Translation: CASASGQGHNEQFF.